Sequencing of this TCR beta chain was carried out in a study of blood T cell repertoires in COVID-19. Study-wide background: Some COVID-19 samples were acute and others convalescent; all came from the United States, Italy and Spain. Sample material is recorded as cDNA or gDNA derived from T cells, B-cell-depleted T cells, or PBMCs.

Original data processing: It was from reference gene primer amplification that nucleated cell counts were estimated. Measured with immunoSEQ multiplex PCR; TCRdb has only the in-frame clones, and not every one. V, J and clone size derive from that table, while D and trimming were established from the DNA sequence. The sample consists of around 250,000 clones, 86% of them appearing once. Trimming took 6 bases from V and 6 from J, leaving 8 bases between them. The CDR3 consists of 11 residues. In germline, CDR1 is MNHNY, CDR2 SVGAGI (reference sequence). The V gene is TRBV6-6, the J gene TRBJ1-2; D call uncertain. The receptor was derived from a man under 40 who had recovered from COVID-19. Sequenced material: peripheral blood. CDR3: CASSPADGYTF. The CDR3 region has the DNA TGTGCCAGCAGCCCAGCGGATGGCTACACCTTC.